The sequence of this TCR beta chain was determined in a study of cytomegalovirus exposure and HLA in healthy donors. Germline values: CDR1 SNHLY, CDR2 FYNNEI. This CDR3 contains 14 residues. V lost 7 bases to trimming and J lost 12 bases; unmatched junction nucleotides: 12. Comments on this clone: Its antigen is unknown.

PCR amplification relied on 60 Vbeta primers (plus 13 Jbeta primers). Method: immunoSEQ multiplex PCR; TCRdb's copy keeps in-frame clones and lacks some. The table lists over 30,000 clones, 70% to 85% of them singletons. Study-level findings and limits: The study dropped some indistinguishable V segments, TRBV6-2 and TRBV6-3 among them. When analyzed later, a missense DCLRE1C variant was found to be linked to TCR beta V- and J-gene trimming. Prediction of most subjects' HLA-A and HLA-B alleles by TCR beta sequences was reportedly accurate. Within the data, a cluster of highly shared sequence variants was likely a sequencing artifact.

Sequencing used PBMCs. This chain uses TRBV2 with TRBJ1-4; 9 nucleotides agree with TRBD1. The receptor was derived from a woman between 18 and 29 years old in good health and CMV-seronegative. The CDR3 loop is CASTPGQGLGELFF. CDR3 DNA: TGTGCCAGCACCCCGGGACAGGGATTAGGGGAACTGTTTTTT.